This T cell receptor beta chain derives from a study of blood T cell repertoires in COVID-19. This CDR3 region has 14 residues. J lost 8 bases, V lost 2 bases, and 3 bases had no gene match. Germline V lookup: CDR1 SEHNR, CDR2 FQNEAQ (reference sequence). Produced via immunoSEQ multiplex PCR; TCRdb's table is partial and in-frame only. The sample shows 250,000 to 300,000 clones, about nine tenths of them seen only once. The V and J genes are TRBV7-9 and TRBJ1-4, with 9 bases identical to TRBD1. The specimen was peripheral blood. This TCR came from a woman between 45 and 60 years old who had recovered from COVID-19. The CDR3 spells CASSLFGQGEKLFF. The CDR3 DNA follows: TGTGCCAGCAGCTTATTCGGACAGGGGGAAAAACTGTTTTTT.